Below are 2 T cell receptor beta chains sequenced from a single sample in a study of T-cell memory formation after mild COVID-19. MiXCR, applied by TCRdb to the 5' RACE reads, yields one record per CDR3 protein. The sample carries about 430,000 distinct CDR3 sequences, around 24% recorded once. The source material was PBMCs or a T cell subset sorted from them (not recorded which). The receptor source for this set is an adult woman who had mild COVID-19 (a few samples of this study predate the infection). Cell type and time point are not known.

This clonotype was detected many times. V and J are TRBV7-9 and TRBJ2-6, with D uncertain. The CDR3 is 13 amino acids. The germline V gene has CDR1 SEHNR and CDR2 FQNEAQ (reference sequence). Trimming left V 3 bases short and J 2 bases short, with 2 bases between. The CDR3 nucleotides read TGTGCCAGCAGCTTTGCTGGGGCCAACGTCCTGACTTTC. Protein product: CASSFAGANVLTF.

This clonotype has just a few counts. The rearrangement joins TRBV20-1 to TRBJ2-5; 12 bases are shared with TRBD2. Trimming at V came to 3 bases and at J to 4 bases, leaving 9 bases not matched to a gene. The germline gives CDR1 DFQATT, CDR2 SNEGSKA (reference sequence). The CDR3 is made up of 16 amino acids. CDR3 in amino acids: CSASGLAGRRVETQYF. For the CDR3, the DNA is TGCAGTGCTAGCGGACTAGCGGGACGTCGGGTAGAGACCCAGTACTTC.